These 32 T cell receptor beta chains were all obtained from the same sample, sequenced in a study of blood T cell repertoires in COVID-19. Using immunoSEQ multiplex PCR, the repertoire was profiled, and TCRdb retains in-frame clones only, with some absent. The sample yields under 200,000 clones, 60% to 85% seen once. The sequencing sample was made of peripheral blood. Every receptor here comes from a man aged 60-69 years with acute or convalescent COVID-19.

The chain couples TRBV29-1 to TRBJ1-1; no clear D. This CDR3 has 15 residues. CDR1 SQVTM and CDR2 ANQGSEA come from the germline V gene. Trimming removed 7 bases from V and 3 bases from J, with 21 bases in between. CDR3 nucleotides: TGCAGCGCTTTCCCTACGCCCGTTCGGGACACTGAAGCTTTCTTT. Encoded protein: CSAFPTPVRDTEAFF.

The V gene is TRBV6-5, the J gene TRBJ1-2; D call uncertain. Germline CDR1 reads MNHEY; CDR2 reads SVGAGI. V was shortened by 5 bases and J by 5 bases, with 15 bases between the two germline ends. The CDR3 spans 14 residues. CDR3 bases: TGTGCCAGCAGTCCCGACCGAGGTTTTTATGGCTACACCTTC. This encodes CASSPDRGFYGYTF.

The chain employs TRBV24-1 and TRBJ2-5; 11 nucleotides agree with TRBD2. V shed 6 bases, J shed 0 bases, and the junction held 11 bases outside the gene matches. This CDR3 has 18 residues. CDR1 is KGHDR and CDR2 is SFDVKD in the germline V gene. The CDR3 DNA follows: TGTGCCACCAGTTCTCTAGCGGGGGGCCCAACGTACCAAGAGACCCAGTACTTC. This encodes CATSSLAGGPTYQETQYF.

This clone was seen just once. J is TRBJ1-3 and V is TRBV15; D is uncertain. CDR1 LNHNV and CDR2 YYDKDF come from the germline V gene (reference sequence). The CDR3 contains 15 residues. The V and J ends lost 3 bases and 1 base respectively, with 10 bases between them. The CDR3 bases are TGTGCCACCAGCAGTTTACGAGGGTCTGGAAACACCATATATTTT. This codes for CATSSLRGSGNTIYF.

This clone has only one observation. This chain joins TRBV9 and TRBJ1-2; 9 bases map to TRBD1. This CDR3 region has 15 residues. V was clipped by 4 bases and J by 0 bases; unmatched bases: 4. The V gene's germline CDR1 is SGDLS and CDR2 YYNGEE. The CDR3 region has the DNA TGTGCCAGCAGCCTCGGGACAGGGCCTAACTATGGCTACACCTTC. Translating it yields CASSLGTGPNYGYTF.

This rearrangement joins TRBV6-5 to TRBJ2-7, with 7 nucleotides matching TRBD1. Looked up from germline, CDR1 is MNHEY and CDR2 is SVGAGI. CDR3 size: 13 residues. J was trimmed by 6 bases and V by 6 bases; bases with no gene match: 8. CDR3 sequence (DNA): TGTGCCAGCAGCTACCTTACAGGGGCCGAGCAGTACTTC. Amino acids: CASSYLTGAEQYF.

The chain joins TRBV9 to TRBJ1-1; TRBD1 matches 7 bases. Germline lookup yields CDR1 SGDLS and CDR2 YYNGEE. The CDR3 spans 15 residues. V gave up 4 bases and J gave up 7 bases; unmatched junction bases: 13. CDR3 in DNA: TGTGCCAGCAGCCCCCAAGAGGGGGCCGCCGGTGAAGCTTTCTTT. This encodes CASSPQEGAAGEAFF.

The rearrangement links TRBV13 to TRBJ2-1; D is undetermined. The CDR3 has 17 residues. In germline, CDR1 is PRHDT, CDR2 FYEKMQ (reference sequence). The V end lost 5 bases, the J end lost 7 bases, and 24 bases lay between the germline ends. The CDR3 sequence: CASSGRPNRNLVNEQFF. CDR3 DNA sequence: TGTGCCAGCAGCGGCCGTCCAAATAGGAATCTAGTTAATGAGCAGTTCTTC.

This chain connects TRBV4-1 to TRBJ2-7; D possibly corresponds to TRBD2 (8 bases). The CDR3 loop spans 22 amino acids. V lost 0 bases and J 2 bases, leaving 32 bases between the germline ends. Germline assignment: CDR1 MGHRA and CDR2 YSYEKL. CDR3 residues: CASSQEGYRGKASGFSPYEQYF. In DNA form, the CDR3 reads TGCGCCAGCAGCCAAGAGGGATACAGGGGCAAGGCTAGCGGGTTCAGCCCCTACGAGCAGTACTTC.

The chain is built from TRBV11-2 and TRBJ2-7; a weak D match, TRBD1 (6 bases). Trimming removed 1 base from V and 3 bases from J, with 16 bases in between. This CDR3 has 16 amino acids. The germline CDR1 and CDR2 sequences are SGHAT and FQNNGV. This chain's CDR3 is CASSLVGPTGSYEQYF. The CDR3 DNA reads as TGTGCCAGCAGCTTAGTAGGCCCTACAGGGAGCTACGAGCAGTACTTC.

This clone was seen many times. The rearrangement uses TRBV19 and TRBJ1-2; 7 positions match TRBD1. The CDR3 is 15 amino acids. V shed 6 bases, J shed 2 bases, and the junction held 9 bases outside the gene matches. Germline CDR1 LNHDA, CDR2 SQIVND (reference sequence). CDR3 nucleotides: TGTGCCAGTAGGGTCCCGGGACAGAGAAACTATGGCTACACCTTC. This gives the protein CASRVPGQRNYGYTF.

The chain joins TRBV3-1 (or the pseudogene TRBV3-2) to TRBJ1-1; TRBD1 matches 11 bases. Germline trimming cut 4 bases from V and 7 bases from J; bases unmatched to any gene: 5. Germline CDR1 and CDR2: LGHDT and YNNKEL (reference sequence). This CDR3 is 14 amino acids long. Written as DNA, the CDR3 is TGTGCCAGCAGCCGCCGGGACAGGGGGATTGAAGCTTTCTTT. This gives the protein CASSRRDRGIEAFF.

The sample holds one count of this clone. The chain links TRBV11-2 to TRBJ2-7; no clear D. Germline CDR1 and CDR2: SGHAT and FQNNGV. Trimming removed 3 bases at V and 6 bases at J, with 9 bases between. The CDR3 has 12 residues. The CDR3 nucleotides are TGTGCCAGCAGCTTTAGCCAAGCCGAGCAGTACTTC. Protein product: CASSFSQAEQYF.

The chain has TRBV27 and TRBJ1-2; 9 positions match TRBD1. Germline lookup yields CDR1 MNHEY and CDR2 SMNVEV (reference sequence). The V gene end was trimmed by 4 bases and the J gene end by 5 bases; junction bases not matched to a gene: 14. This CDR3 is built from 17 residues. The CDR3 coding sequence is TGTGCCAGCAGTTCCTCCGGGACAGGGATGGTGATATATGGCTACACCTTC. It yields the protein CASSSSGTGMVIYGYTF.

This chain connects TRBV7-9 to TRBJ1-2, with TRBD1 identical over 10 bases. Germline V gene lookup returns CDR1 SEHNR and CDR2 FQNEAQ (reference sequence). The CDR3 loop spans 13 amino acids. V dropped 6 bases and J dropped 3; count of bases not matched to a gene: 1. This CDR3 is CASRGTGDYGYTF. The DNA for the CDR3 is TGTGCCAGCAGGGGGACAGGGGACTATGGCTACACCTTC.

As concerns this clone: One junction end does not reproduce the germline sequence, and a read error may be involved. The chain is built from TRBV6-1 and TRBJ1-3; TRBD1 is a possible D gene (5 bases). The CDR3 spans 15 residues. Looked up from germline, CDR1 is MNHNS and CDR2 is SASEGT. CDR3 nucleotide sequence: TGTGCCAGCAGAGAAGGACAAACCTCTGGAAACACCATATATTTT. This sequence encodes CASREGQTSGNTIYF.

In this sample, this clone turned up once. CDR3 DNA: TGTGCCTGGAGTGTAGCCCTAGCGGGGCCAGGGGATACGCAGTATTTT. It encodes CAWSVALAGPGDTQYF. The chain uses TRBV30 and TRBJ2-3; 9 bases are shared with TRBD2. The CDR3 runs 16 residues. V dropped 0 bases and J dropped 6; count of bases not matched to a gene: 10. Germline V gene data show CDR1 as GTSNPN and CDR2 as SVGIG (reference sequence).

The chain recombines TRBV24-1 with TRBJ2-2, with D perhaps matching TRBD1 (6 bases). CDR3 length: 13 amino acids. Trimming stripped 8 bases from V and 5 bases from J, with 11 bases between. CDR1 KGHDR and CDR2 SFDVKD come from the germline V gene. The CDR3 reads CATNTGWTGELFF. The DNA of the CDR3 is TGTGCCACCAATACAGGGTGGACCGGGGAGCTGTTTTTT.

The chain couples TRBV5-1 to TRBJ1-2; 7 nucleotides line up with TRBD1. CDR3 length: 15 residues. Germline V gene lookup returns CDR1 SGHRS and CDR2 YFSETQ. J lost 4 bases, V lost 4 bases, and 10 bases had no gene match. This chain's CDR3 is CASSEEQGSPYGYTF. The CDR3, as DNA: TGCGCCAGCAGCGAAGAACAGGGGTCCCCCTATGGCTACACCTTC. The whole variable domain, remainder taken from reference TRBV5-1 and TRBJ1-2, is KAGVTQTPRYLIKTRGQQVTLSCSPISGHRSVSWYQQTPGQGLQFLFEYFSETQRNKGNFPGRFSGRQFSNSRSEMNVSTLELGDSALYLCASSEEQGSPYGYTFGSGTRLTVV.

The genes are TRBV5-8 and TRBJ2-3; possibly TRBD1 for D (6 bases). Germline CDR1 reads SGHTS; CDR2 reads YDEGEE. The ends were cut back, 0 bases at V and 3 bases at J, with 14 bases in the middle. The CDR3 is 16 amino acids. Here the CDR3 DNA reads TGTGCCAGCAGCTTGGCCGGGACCCAGGGGACAGATACGCAGTATTTT. Its translation: CASSLAGTQGTDTQYF.

This sequence joins TRBV2 and TRBJ2-7, with TRBD1 matching 8 bases. From germline, CDR1 is SNHLY and CDR2 FYNNEI. This CDR3 region has 14 residues. V was pared by 3 bases and J by 7 bases, with 8 bases of the junction left unmatched. CDR3 DNA sequence: TGTGCCAGCAGTGAGGAAGGCAGGGGGCAAGAGCAGTACTTC. This gives the protein CASSEEGRGQEQYF.

This clone was picked up one time. The rearrangement uses TRBV4-2 and TRBJ1-4; possibly TRBD1 for D (6 bases). V was clipped by 8 bases and J by 0 bases, with 10 bases between them. Germline lookup yields CDR1 LGHNA and CDR2 YNFKEQ. The CDR3 sequence is 14 residues long. The CDR3 bases are TGTGCCAGCCGCGGGGGCGCAACTAATGAAAAACTGTTTTTT. Amino acids: CASRGGATNEKLFF.

The rearrangement joins TRBV7-9 to TRBJ1-6, with no clear D. Germline V gene lookup returns CDR1 SEHNR and CDR2 FQNEAQ (reference sequence). The CDR3 is 17 residues long. V lost 1 base, J lost 1 base, and 11 bases lay in between. The CDR3 region is CASSLDPGRSYNSPLHF. As DNA, the CDR3 is TGTGCCAGCAGCTTAGATCCGGGGAGGTCCTATAATTCACCCCTCCACTTT.

The chain couples TRBV4-1 to TRBJ1-1; D is undetermined. V was clipped by 4 bases and J by 4 bases, with 10 bases between them. The CDR3 totals 13 residues. In germline, CDR1 is MGHRA, CDR2 YSYEKL. CDR3 nucleotide sequence: TGCGCCAGCAGCCCCGAGTACGTCACTGAAGCTTTCTTT. Its protein is CASSPEYVTEAFF.

CDR3 in DNA: TGTGCCAGCAGCTTGGGTCCAGGGGCCCCAATCTACGAGCAGTACTTC. This encodes CASSLGPGAPIYEQYF. The chain combines TRBV5-6 with TRBJ2-7; the D gene is possibly TRBD1 (6 bases). V was shortened by 0 bases and J by 3 bases, with 16 bases between the two germline ends. Germline V gives CDR1 SGHDT, CDR2 YYEEEE. This CDR3 comprises 16 residues.

This chain connects TRBV29-1 to TRBJ1-2; no reliable D call. V gave up 2 bases and J gave up 5 bases, with 6 bases separating them. The CDR3 has 11 amino acids. Germline CDR1 reads SQVTM; CDR2 reads ANQGSEA. CDR3 residues: CSVERGYGYTF. In nucleotides, the CDR3 is TGCAGCGTTGAAAGAGGATATGGCTACACCTTC.

The chain links TRBV18 to TRBJ1-4; TRBD1 agrees at 7 bases. Germline V gene sequence: CDR1 KGHSH, CDR2 LQKENI. The trim removed 4 bases at V and 5 bases at J, leaving 4 bases unmatched. This CDR3 comprises 14 residues. The CDR3 DNA follows: TGTGCCAGCTCACTAGACAGGGTCAATGAAAAACTGTTTTTT. This gives the protein CASSLDRVNEKLFF.

This clone occurred a few times. The rearrangement links TRBV11-2 to TRBJ1-1; TRBD1 aligns across 7 bases. Germline values: CDR1 SGHAT, CDR2 FQNNGV. V dropped 1 base and J dropped 10; count of bases not matched to a gene: 3. CDR3 length: 12 amino acids. CDR3 in DNA: TGTGCCAGCAGCTTAGTGGGACAGCTAGCTTTCTTT. Protein sequence: CASSLVGQLAFF.

V and J are TRBV6-2 or TRBV6-3 and TRBJ2-2; D remains unclear. Trimming pared 5 bases from V and 4 bases from J, leaving 14 bases between. The CDR3 runs to 15 residues. Germline lookup yields CDR1 MNHEY and CDR2 SVGEGT. The CDR3 DNA sequence: TGTGCCAGCAGTGACACAATGGCGAGCACCGGGGAGCTGTTTTTT. This translates into CASSDTMASTGELFF.

This clone was seen many times. The rearrangement uses TRBV7-7 and TRBJ1-2; D unresolved. V dropped 2 bases and J dropped 2 bases, with 18 bases sitting between them. Germline V lookup: CDR1 SSHAT, CDR2 FNYEAQ (reference sequence). The CDR3 sequence is 17 residues long. The CDR3 DNA is TGTGCCAGCAGCTTAACCATAGACGCCCGAGGCAACTATGGCTACACCTTC. It specifies CASSLTIDARGNYGYTF.

The chain uses TRBV6-5 and TRBJ1-6; no clear D gene. In germline, CDR1 is MNHEY, CDR2 SVGAGI. Trimming took 4 bases from V and 12 from J, leaving 10 bases between them. There are 12 residues in the CDR3. In DNA, the CDR3 is TGTGCCAGCAGTTCCCCCGGAGGACCCCTCCACTTT. Translating gives CASSSPGGPLHF.

Only a few counts were recorded for this clone. V is TRBV19 and J is TRBJ2-2, with D uncertain. Germline V gene data show CDR1 as LNHDA and CDR2 as SQIVND (reference sequence). This CDR3 is built from 13 residues. The V end was cut by 9 bases, the J end by 1 base, with 9 bases between. In DNA form, the CDR3 reads TGTGCCAGCGAACGAGGGAACACCGGGGAGCTGTTTTTT. Its translation is CASERGNTGELFF.